The 19 T cell receptor beta chains listed next were all sequenced from one sample in a study of tissue T cells after allogeneic stem cell transplantation. The assay was immunoSEQ multiplex PCR, and TCRdb's table has in-frame clones only and misses some. The repertoire holds about 3,000 clones, under 50% seen once, with roughly 27% in the top ten. The sample's time point: mouse harvest day 14 after allogeneic transplant. Mouse grafts combined 10^7 T-cell-depleted bone marrow cells with 10^6 splenic CD5+ T cells. Sequenced material: lymph node tissue. The receptor source for this set is a female BALB/c mouse given C57BL/6 T cells with graft-versus-host disease after an allogeneic hematopoietic cell transplant.

Concerning this clone: Gene names and germline match the mouse. Sequencing ends 1 residue short of the CDR3 end; the germline J gene provides the rest. The chain is built from TRBV23 and TRBJ1-1. The CDR3 length is 14 residues. Germline CDR1 and CDR2: KGHTA and FQNQQP. The CDR3 loop is CSSSQRGRDTEVFF. CDR3 DNA (partial): TGCTCCAGCAGTCAACGGGGGCGCGACACAGAAGTCTTC.

About this clone itself: Gene names are mouse gene names. The CDR3 end lies 1 residue beyond the end of the read and is filled in from the germline J gene. V usage is TRBV3 and J usage is TRBJ1-4; D gene unclear. The V gene's germline CDR1 is SNHLY and CDR2 FYNGKV (reference sequence). Trimming stripped 4 bases from V and 0 bases from J, with 6 bases between. The CDR3 is 14 amino acids. The CDR3 DNA, read in part, is TGTGCCAGCAGCTCAGGAATTTCCAACGAAAGATTATTT. Its protein is CASSSGISNERLF. The CDR3, in full, reads CASSSGISNERLFF.

The sample holds a few counts of this clone. Genes and germline come from the mouse. The read gets to within 1 residue of the CDR3 end, and the germline J gene fills in the rest. The rearrangement links TRBV13-2 to TRBJ1-4; tentatively, D is TRBD1 (6 bases). The germline V gene encodes CDR1 NNHNN and CDR2 SYGAGS (reference sequence). Trimming took 5 bases from V and 3 from J, leaving 11 bases between them. This CDR3 has 14 residues. The covered CDR3 bases are TGTGCCAGCGGGGAACGGGACACCAACGAAAGATTATTT. Amino acid sequence: CASGERDTNERLF. The whole CDR3 region reads CASGERDTNERLFF.

This clone was recorded only once. Germline and genes: mouse. The CDR3 goes on 1 residue after the read ends, and that part is filled in from the germline J gene. The V call is TRBV24, the J call TRBJ1-4; D might be TRBD1 (6 bases). V was clipped by 3 bases and J by 1 base, with 6 bases between them. CDR3 size: 14 residues. In germline, CDR1 is KGHTA, CDR2 FRNEEI. The CDR3 loop is CASSLQGSNERLFF. The sequenced CDR3 bases are TGTGCCAGCAGTCTACAGGGTTCCAACGAAAGATTATTT.

This clone was seen a few times. Gene names follow the mouse nomenclature. Coverage ceases 1 residue before the CDR3 finishes, and the germline J gene fills in the end. The chain combines TRBV13-2 with TRBJ2-7; D is uncertain. Germline CDR1 reads NNHNN; CDR2 reads SYGAGS (reference sequence). This CDR3 has 10 amino acids. The V gene lost 3 bases and the J gene lost 5 bases, with 3 bases spanning the gap. The CDR3 reads CASGGNEQYF. Partial CDR3 DNA: TGTGCCAGCGGTGGAAATGAACAGTAC.

As to this clone: Any gene name here is a mouse gene name. The CDR3 end is not reached by the read, which stops 1 residue before it; the germline J gene fills it in. V usage is TRBV26 and J usage is TRBJ1-1; D is possibly TRBD1 (6 bases). Looked up from germline, CDR1 is KGHPV and CDR2 is FQNQEV (reference sequence). Trimming pared 5 bases from V and 0 bases from J, leaving 10 bases between. The CDR3 runs 14 residues. The CDR3 DNA, read in part, is TGTGCCAGCAGTGGACAGAGTGCAAACACAGAAGTCTTC. Encoded protein: CASSGQSANTEVF. The whole CDR3 sequence reads CASSGQSANTEVFF.

This clone is large by share. Genes and germline come from the mouse. The DNA ends 1 residue before the CDR3 does, and the rest of the CDR3 is filled in from the germline J gene. The V call is TRBV13-1, the J call TRBJ1-4; D gene uncertain. The CDR3 sequence is 15 residues long. Trimming stripped 0 bases from V and 4 bases from J, with 10 bases between. The germline V gene has CDR1 NSHNY and CDR2 SYGAGN. The DNA read from the CDR3 is TGTGCCAGCAGTGATGTCGGGGATGGCAACGAAAGATTATTT. This encodes CASSDVGDGNERLF. The whole CDR3 is CASSDVGDGNERLFF.

This clone was detected only a few times. Gene names are mouse gene names. Partial CDR3 DNA: TGTGCCAGCAGCTTAGCGGACAACTATGAACAGTAC. Its translation is CASSLADNYEQY. The complete CDR3 reads CASSLADNYEQYF. The V gene is TRBV3, the J gene TRBJ2-7; D is perhaps TRBD1 (5 bases). The read gets to within 1 residue of the CDR3 end, and the germline J gene fills in the rest. The CDR3 runs to 13 residues. Trimming removed 0 bases from V and 3 bases from J, with 6 bases in between. Germline lookup yields CDR1 SNHLY and CDR2 FYNGKV (reference sequence).

A note on this clone: The gene symbols are mouse symbols. The observed sequence ends 1 residue before the CDR3 terminus, with the missing tail filled in from the germline J gene. The chain recombines TRBV2 with TRBJ2-3, with D hard to call. The germline CDR1 and CDR2 sequences are LGHNA and YSYQKL. Trimming cost V 3 bases and J 0 bases, with 1 base left between them. This CDR3 is 12 amino acids long. The CDR3 loop is CASSHSAETLYF. Incomplete CDR3 DNA: TGTGCCAGCAGCCATAGTGCAGAAACGCTGTAT.

Points on this clone: The gene names here belong to mouse. The CDR3 goes on 1 residue after the read ends, and that part is filled in from the germline J gene. The genes are TRBV29 and TRBJ2-3; tentatively, D is TRBD1 (5 bases). Per the germline V gene, CDR1 is MSHET and CDR2 is SYDVDS. This CDR3 has 15 residues. V dropped 6 bases and J dropped 3 bases, with 16 bases sitting between them. CDR3 bases read: TGTGCTAGCAGCCCCCCCCCAGGGATGGCAGAAACGCTGTAT. As protein: CASSPPPGMAETLY. The whole CDR3 is CASSPPPGMAETLYF.

As for this clone: Genes and germline are mouse. The CDR3 goes on 1 residue after the read ends, and that part is filled in from the germline J gene. The chain carries TRBV26 and TRBJ1-4, with D unclear. This CDR3 region has 14 residues. CDR1 and CDR2 (germline): KGHPV, FQNQEV (reference sequence). V dropped 4 bases and J dropped 0 bases, with 6 bases sitting between them. CDR3 bases read: TGTGCCAGCAGTCGGCCCCTTTCCAACGAAAGATTATTT. It specifies CASSRPLSNERLF. The entire CDR3 sequence reads CASSRPLSNERLFF.

Points on this clone: Gene names and germline match the mouse. The observed sequence ends 1 residue before the CDR3 terminus, with the missing tail filled in from the germline J gene. The V gene is TRBV13-3, the J gene TRBJ2-7; 11 nucleotides agree with TRBD1. From germline, CDR1 is NNHDY and CDR2 SYVADS. The V and J ends lost 7 bases and 2 bases, in that order; junction bases with no gene match: 2. The CDR3 sequence is 13 residues long. The CDR3 bases that were read are TGTGCCAGCGGGGACAGGGGGACCTATGAACAGTAC. The encoded protein is CASGDRGTYEQY. The whole CDR3 is CASGDRGTYEQYF.

This clone was recorded a few times. The gene names here belong to mouse. Sequencing ends 1 residue short of the CDR3 end; the germline J gene provides the rest. V and J are TRBV13-2 and TRBJ2-3; 13 bases match TRBD2. V lost 2 bases to trimming and J lost 4 bases; unmatched junction nucleotides: 1. The germline V gene has CDR1 NNHNN and CDR2 SYGAGS (reference sequence). The CDR3 covers 15 residues. This CDR3 is CASGEGLGGSETLYF. The covered CDR3 bases are TGTGCCAGCGGTGAGGGACTGGGGGGGTCAGAAACGCTGTAT.

With regard to this clone: Gene names refer to mouse genes. The missing CDR3 end, 1 residue past where the read stops, is filled in from the germline J gene. V and J are TRBV5 and TRBJ1-5; 8 bases fit TRBD1. This CDR3 is 14 amino acids long. V lost 0 bases to trimming and J lost 11 bases; unmatched junction nucleotides: 6. Germline V gene sequence: CDR1 LGHNA, CDR2 YNLKQL (reference sequence). CDR3 loop: CASSQDDRGDPPLF. CDR3 bases read: TGTGCCAGCAGCCAAGACGACAGGGGCGATCCTCCGCTT.

Worth noting for this clone: Genes here carry mouse names. The read gets to within 1 residue of the CDR3 end, and the germline J gene fills in the rest. This chain uses TRBV12-1 with TRBJ2-5; 10 nucleotides match TRBD2. V trimming: 3 bases; J trimming: 0 bases; junction bases outside the gene matches: 2. The CDR3 runs 15 residues. Germline V gene lookup returns CDR1 SGHSN and CDR2 HYEKVE. The covered CDR3 bases are TGTGCCAGCTCTGGACTGGGGGCTAACCAAGACACCCAGTAC. Its protein product is CASSGLGANQDTQY. The entire CDR3 protein is CASSGLGANQDTQYF. Filled out from reference TRBV12-1 and TRBJ2-5, the complete variable domain reads DSGVVQSPRHIIKEKGGRSVLTCIPISGHSNVVWYQQTLGKELKFLIQHYEKVERDKGFLPSRFSVQQFDDYHSEMNMSALELEDSAMYFCASSGLGANQDTQYFGPGTRLLVL.

This clone is deemed medium-sized (0.01 to 0.1%). Each gene name is a mouse one. The observed sequence ends 1 residue before the CDR3 terminus, with the missing tail filled in from the germline J gene. The V call is TRBV20, the J call TRBJ2-4, with 7 bases fitting TRBD2. From germline, CDR1 is GFQATS and CDR2 STVNSAI. The CDR3 covers 14 residues. J was trimmed by 0 bases and V by 3 bases; bases with no gene match: 3. Incomplete CDR3 DNA: TGTGGTGCTAGACTGGGGTCTAGTCAAAACACCTTGTAC. This encodes CGARLGSSQNTLY. The entire CDR3 protein is CGARLGSSQNTLYF.

As for this clone: The gene symbols are mouse symbols. The read ends 1 residue before the CDR3 terminus; that terminus is restored from the germline J gene. This chain connects TRBV3 to TRBJ2-1, with TRBD2 matching 12 bases. The CDR3 is 15 amino acids. J lost 3 bases, V lost 4 bases, and 1 base had no gene match. Germline V gene lookup returns CDR1 SNHLY and CDR2 FYNGKV (reference sequence). The chain's CDR3 is CASSSDWGGYAEQFF. The sequenced part of the CDR3 DNA is TGTGCCAGCAGCTCGGACTGGGGGGGCTATGCTGAGCAGTTC. The whole variable domain, filled in from reference TRBV3 and TRBJ2-1, reads GPKVLQIPSHQIIDMGQMVTLNCDPVSNHLYFYWYKQILGQQMEFLVNFYNGKVMEKSKLFKDQFSVERPDGSYFTLKIQPTALEDSAVYFCASSSDWGGYAEQFFGPGTRLTVL.

In this sample, this clone turned up a few times. Genes here carry mouse names. With the read ending 1 residue before the CDR3 end, the germline J gene is used to fill in that end. J is TRBJ1-1 and V is TRBV23; the table names TRBD1, a call not compared with the DNA. CDR3 length equals 14 residues. Germline V gives CDR1 KGHTA, CDR2 FQNQQP. The CDR3 DNA, read in part, is TGCTCCAGCAGTCAAGAGGGACATAACACAGAAGTCTTC. Its translation is CSSSQEGHNTEVF. The whole CDR3 sequence is CSSSQEGHNTEVFF.

Notes on this clone: The genes are named according to mouse. The read terminates 1 residue ahead of where the CDR3 ends, so the germline J gene completes it. J is TRBJ1-1 and V is TRBV26, with 8 positions matching TRBD1. V trimming: 4 bases; J trimming: 3 bases; junction bases outside the gene matches: 4. The germline V gene encodes CDR1 KGHPV and CDR2 FQNQEV (reference sequence). The CDR3 is 14 residues long. Partial CDR3 DNA: TGTGCCAGCAGTCCCCAGACAGGGGACACAGAAGTCTTC. Translating it yields CASSPQTGDTEVF. The whole CDR3 is CASSPQTGDTEVFF.